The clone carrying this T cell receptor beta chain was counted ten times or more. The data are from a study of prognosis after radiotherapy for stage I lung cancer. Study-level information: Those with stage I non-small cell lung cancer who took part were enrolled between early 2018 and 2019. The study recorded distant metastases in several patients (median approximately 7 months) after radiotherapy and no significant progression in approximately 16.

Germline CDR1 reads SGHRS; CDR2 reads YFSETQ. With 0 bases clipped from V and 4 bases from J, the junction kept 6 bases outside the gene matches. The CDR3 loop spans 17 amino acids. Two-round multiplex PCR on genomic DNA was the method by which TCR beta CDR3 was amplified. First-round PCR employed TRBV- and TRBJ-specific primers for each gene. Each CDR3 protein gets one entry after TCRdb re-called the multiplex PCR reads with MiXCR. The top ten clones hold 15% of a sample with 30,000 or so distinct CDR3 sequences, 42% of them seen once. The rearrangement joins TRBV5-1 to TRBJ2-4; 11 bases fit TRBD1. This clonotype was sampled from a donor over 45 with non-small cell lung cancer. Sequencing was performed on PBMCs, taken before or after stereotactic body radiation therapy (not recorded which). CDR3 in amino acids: CASSLGPGQGDKNIQYF. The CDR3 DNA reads TGCGCCAGCAGCTTGGGACCGGGACAGGGGGATAAAAACATTCAGTACTTC.